A selection of T cell receptor beta chains follows, all from one sample in a study of cytomegalovirus exposure and HLA in healthy donors. Profiling relied on immunoSEQ multiplex PCR, and the TCRdb table lists in-frame clones only, not all of them. The repertoire consists of about 95,000 clones, with about four fifths occurring once and the leading ten covering over 3.5%. Sequenced sample: PBMCs. The source is a woman in her forties in good health and CMV-seropositive. CDR3s include the opening cysteine and the closing phenylalanine or tryptophan. Fields, in order: CDR3 protein, CDR3 DNA, clone size, D gene, J gene, V gene. The D gene is left open where the match is weak. Size is stated for part of the rows, as once, few or many counts, or as a class when the clone is expanded.

CDR3 protein: CASSESTDLAKNIQYF; CDR3 DNA: TGTGCCAGCAGTGAATCGACTGATCTAGCCAAAAACATTCAGTACTTC; clone size: once; D gene: NA; J gene: TRBJ2-4; V gene: TRBV28
CDR3 protein: CASSDQTGGLGETQYF; CDR3 DNA: TGTGCCAGCAGCGATCAGACAGGAGGTTTGGGGGAGACCCAGTACTTC; clone size: NA; D gene: NA; J gene: TRBJ2-5; V gene: TRBV7-9
CDR3 protein: CASSFSREGETQYF; CDR3 DNA: TGTGCCAGCAGTTTTAGCCGGGAGGGAGAGACCCAGTACTTC; clone size: NA; D gene: TRBD2; J gene: TRBJ2-5; V gene: TRBV28
CDR3 protein: CASKVQGFNQPQHF; CDR3 DNA: TGTGCCAGCAAAGTCCAGGGATTCAATCAGCCCCAGCATTTT; clone size: NA; D gene: NA; J gene: TRBJ1-5; V gene: TRBV27
CDR3 protein: CASSLGTSEHEQYF; CDR3 DNA: TGTGCCAGCAGCTTAGGGACTAGCGAGCACGAGCAGTACTTC; clone size: NA; D gene: TRBD2; J gene: TRBJ2-7; V gene: TRBV11-2
CDR3 protein: CATSPTGDLYGYTF; CDR3 DNA: TGTGCCACCAGCCCGACAGGCGATTTGTATGGCTACACCTTC; clone size: NA; D gene: NA; J gene: TRBJ1-2; V gene: TRBV15
CDR3 protein: CASSVSGTTETQYF; CDR3 DNA: TGTGCCAGCAGTGTTAGCGGGACCACGGAGACCCAGTACTTC; clone size: NA; D gene: TRBD2; J gene: TRBJ2-5; V gene: TRBV25-1
CDR3 protein: CASSLGAGGTDTQYF; CDR3 DNA: TGTGCCAGCAGCTTAGGCGCGGGAGGCACAGATACGCAGTATTTT; clone size: NA; D gene: TRBD2; J gene: TRBJ2-3; V gene: TRBV7-2
CDR3 protein: CASIPGGVGTEAFF; CDR3 DNA: TGTGCCAGCATTCCCGGGGGGGTTGGAACTGAAGCTTTCTTT; clone size: NA; D gene: NA; J gene: TRBJ1-1; V gene: TRBV7-8
CDR3 protein: CASSLDRYEQYF; CDR3 DNA: TGTGCCAGCAGCCTCGACAGGTACGAGCAGTACTTC; clone size: NA; D gene: NA; J gene: TRBJ2-7; V gene: TRBV11-2
CDR3 protein: CASSIRSQVNQPQHF; CDR3 DNA: TGTGCCAGTAGTATTCGGTCACAGGTAAATCAGCCCCAGCATTTT; clone size: few; D gene: NA; J gene: TRBJ1-5; V gene: TRBV19
CDR3 protein: CSSGSAGEQYF; CDR3 DNA: TGCAGTAGCGGTTCGGCGGGCGAGCAGTACTTC; clone size: NA; D gene: NA; J gene: TRBJ2-7; V gene: TRBV20-1
CDR3 protein: CASSPLQGEENTIYF; CDR3 DNA: TGTGCCAGCTCACCACTCCAGGGGGAAGAAAACACCATATATTTT; clone size: NA; D gene: TRBD1; J gene: TRBJ1-3; V gene: TRBV18
CDR3 protein: CASSMGQGGQETQYF; CDR3 DNA: TGTGCCAGCAGCATGGGACAGGGAGGGCAAGAGACCCAGTACTTC; clone size: NA; D gene: TRBD1; J gene: TRBJ2-5; V gene: TRBV11-3
CDR3 protein: CASPGVGRTDTQYF; CDR3 DNA: TGTGCCAGTCCAGGAGTCGGGAGGACAGATACGCAGTATTTT; clone size: once; D gene: TRBD2; J gene: TRBJ2-3; V gene: TRBV2